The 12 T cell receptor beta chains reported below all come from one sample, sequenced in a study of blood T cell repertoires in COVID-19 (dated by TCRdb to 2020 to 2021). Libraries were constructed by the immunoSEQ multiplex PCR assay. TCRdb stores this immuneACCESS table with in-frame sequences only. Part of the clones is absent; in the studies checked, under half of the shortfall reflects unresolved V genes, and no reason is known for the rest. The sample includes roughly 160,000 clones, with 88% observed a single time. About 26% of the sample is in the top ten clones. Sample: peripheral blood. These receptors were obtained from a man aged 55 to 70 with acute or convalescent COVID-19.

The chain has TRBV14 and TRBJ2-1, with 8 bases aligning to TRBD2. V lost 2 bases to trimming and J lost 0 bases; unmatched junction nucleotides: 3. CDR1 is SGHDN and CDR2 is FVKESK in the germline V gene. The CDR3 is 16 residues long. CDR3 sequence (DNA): TGTGCCAGCAGCCAACGACTAGCGTCCTCCTACAATGAGCAGTTCTTC. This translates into CASSQRLASSYNEQFF.

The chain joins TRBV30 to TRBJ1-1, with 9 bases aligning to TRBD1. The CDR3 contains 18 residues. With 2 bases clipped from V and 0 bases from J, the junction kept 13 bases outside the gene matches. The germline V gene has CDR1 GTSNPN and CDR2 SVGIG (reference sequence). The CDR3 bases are TGTGCCTGGAGTTTAAGGATTGGGACAGGGATTATGAACACTGAAGCTTTCTTT. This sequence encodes CAWSLRIGTGIMNTEAFF.

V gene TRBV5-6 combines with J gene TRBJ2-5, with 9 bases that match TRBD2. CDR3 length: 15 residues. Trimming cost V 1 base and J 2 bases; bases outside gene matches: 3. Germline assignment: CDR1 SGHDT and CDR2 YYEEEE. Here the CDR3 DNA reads TGTGCCAGCAGCTTGTCTCTAGCGGGGCAAGAGACCCAGTACTTC. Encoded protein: CASSLSLAGQETQYF.

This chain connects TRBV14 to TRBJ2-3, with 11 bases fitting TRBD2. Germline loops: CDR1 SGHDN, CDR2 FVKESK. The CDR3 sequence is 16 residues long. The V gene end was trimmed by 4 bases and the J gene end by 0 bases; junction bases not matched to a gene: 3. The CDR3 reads CASSPTSGTSTDTQYF. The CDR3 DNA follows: TGTGCCAGCAGCCCGACTAGCGGGACTAGCACAGATACGCAGTATTTT. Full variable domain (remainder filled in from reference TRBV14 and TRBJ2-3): EAGVTQFPSHSVIEKGQTVTLRCDPISGHDNLYWYRRVMGKEIKFLLHFVKESKQDESGMPNNRFLAERTGGTYSTLKVQPAELEDSGVYFCASSPTSGTSTDTQYFGPGTRLTVL.

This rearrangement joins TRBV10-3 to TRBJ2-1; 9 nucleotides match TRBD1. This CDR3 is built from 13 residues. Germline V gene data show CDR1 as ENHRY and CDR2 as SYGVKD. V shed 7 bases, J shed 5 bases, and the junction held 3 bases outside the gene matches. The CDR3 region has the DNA TGTGCCATCACCGGGACAGGGAACAATGAGCAGTTCTTC. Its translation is CAITGTGNNEQFF.

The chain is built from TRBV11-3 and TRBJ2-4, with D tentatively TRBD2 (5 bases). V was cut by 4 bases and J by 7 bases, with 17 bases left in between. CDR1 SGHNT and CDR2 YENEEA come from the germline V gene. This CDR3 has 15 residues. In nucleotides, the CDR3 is TGTGCCAGCAGCTCCCCGCCGGGATTTCGGAACATTCAGTACTTC. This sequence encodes CASSSPPGFRNIQYF.

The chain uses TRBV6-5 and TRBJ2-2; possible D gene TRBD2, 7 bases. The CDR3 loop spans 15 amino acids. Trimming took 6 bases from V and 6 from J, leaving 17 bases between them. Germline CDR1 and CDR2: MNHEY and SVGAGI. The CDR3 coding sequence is TGTGCCAGCAGCGGGGACTCGGGGGGCCCCGGGGAGCTGTTTTTT. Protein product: CASSGDSGGPGELFF.

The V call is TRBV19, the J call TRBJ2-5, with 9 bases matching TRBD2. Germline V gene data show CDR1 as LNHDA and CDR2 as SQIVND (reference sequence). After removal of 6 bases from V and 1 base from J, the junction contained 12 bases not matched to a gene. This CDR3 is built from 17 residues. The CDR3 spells CASSLSGRGLGQETQYF. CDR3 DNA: TGTGCCAGTAGCCTTAGCGGGAGAGGTTTGGGCCAAGAGACCCAGTACTTC.

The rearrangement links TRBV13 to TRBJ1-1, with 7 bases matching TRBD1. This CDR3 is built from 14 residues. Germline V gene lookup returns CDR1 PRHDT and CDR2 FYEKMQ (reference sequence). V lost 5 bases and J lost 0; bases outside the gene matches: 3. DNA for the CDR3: TGTGCCAGCAGCAACAGGGGAATGAACACTGAAGCTTTCTTT. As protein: CASSNRGMNTEAFF.

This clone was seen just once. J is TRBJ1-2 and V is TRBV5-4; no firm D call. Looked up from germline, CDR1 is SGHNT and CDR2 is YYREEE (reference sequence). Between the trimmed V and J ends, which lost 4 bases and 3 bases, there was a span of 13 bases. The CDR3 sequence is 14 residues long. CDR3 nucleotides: TGTGCCAGCAGCGCGAGACTCACGGACTATGGCTACACCTTC. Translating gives CASSARLTDYGYTF.

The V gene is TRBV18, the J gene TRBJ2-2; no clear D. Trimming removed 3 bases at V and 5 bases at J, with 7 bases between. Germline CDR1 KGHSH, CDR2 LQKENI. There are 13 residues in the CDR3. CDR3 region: CASSPTRTGELFF. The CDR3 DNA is TGTGCCAGCTCACCTACTCGTACCGGGGAGCTGTTTTTT. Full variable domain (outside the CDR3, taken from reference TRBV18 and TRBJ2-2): NAGVMQNPRHLVRRRGQEARLRCSPMKGHSHVYWYRQLPEEGLKFMVYLQKENIIDESGMPKERFSAEFPKEGPSILRIQQVVRGDSAAYFCASSPTRTGELFFGEGSRLTVL.

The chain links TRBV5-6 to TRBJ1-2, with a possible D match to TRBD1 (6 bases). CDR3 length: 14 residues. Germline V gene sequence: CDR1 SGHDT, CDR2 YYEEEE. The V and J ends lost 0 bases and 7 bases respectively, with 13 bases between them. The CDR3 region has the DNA TGTGCCAGCAGCTTGGCCACGGGGGGCGGTGGCTACACCTTC. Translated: CASSLATGGGGYTF.